Listed below are T cell receptor beta chains from one sample, sequenced in a study of blood T cell repertoires in COVID-19. Sequenced by immunoSEQ multiplex PCR; TCRdb stores in-frame clones only, minus some. The sample lists 200,000 to 250,000 clones, approximately 78% occurring once. The sample consisted of peripheral blood. The receptors were sampled from a woman between 65 and 79 years old with COVID-19, enrolled during active disease. Both conserved end residues are part of each CDR3. D genes are given only for firm matches. Clone size is given for some rows only: seen once, a few or many times, or a class if the clone is expanded.

cdr3_aa | cdr3_nt | j_call | clone_size | d_call | v_call
CASSLAFSTDTQYF | TGCGCCAGCAGCTTGGCCTTCAGCACAGATACGCAGTATTTT | TRBJ2-3 | few | - | TRBV5-1
CASRGQGQPQHF | TGTGCCAGTCGGGGACAGGGGCAGCCCCAGCATTTT | TRBJ1-5 | - | TRBD1 | TRBV12-3/TRBV12-4
CASSQRGEQFF | TGTGCCAGCAGCCAAAGGGGTGAGCAGTTCTTC | TRBJ2-1 | once | - | TRBV3-1/TRBV3-2
CASSFPGALSGNTIYF | TGTGCCAGCAGTTTCCCAGGGGCCCTATCTGGAAACACCATATATTTT | TRBJ1-3 | few | - | TRBV28
CASSQNRGEQYF | TGTGCCAGCAGCCAAAACAGGGGTGAGCAGTACTTC | TRBJ2-7 | - | TRBD1 | TRBV6-6
CASTGQIYSPLHF | TGTGCCAGCACCGGACAGATTTATTCACCCCTCCACTTT | TRBJ1-6 | - | - | TRBV2
CASSQVRAGVSPGELFF | TGTGCCAGCAGCCAAGTACGAGCGGGAGTGTCCCCCGGGGAGCTGTTTTTT | TRBJ2-2 | few | TRBD2 | TRBV14
CASSYRGAFF | TGTGCCAGCAGTTACAGGGGGGCTTTCTTT | TRBJ1-1 | once | TRBD1 | TRBV27
CASSQHPGQGSYNEQFF | TGTGCCAGCAGCCAGCATCCGGGACAGGGGTCCTACAATGAGCAGTTCTTC | TRBJ2-1 | - | TRBD1 | TRBV3-1/TRBV3-2
CASSEVEASSGEQYF | TGTGCCAGCAGTGAAGTGGAGGCGAGCTCGGGCGAGCAGTACTTC | TRBJ2-7 | - | - | TRBV2
CAISGDPGTGVVNEQFF | TGTGCCATCAGTGGGGATCCCGGGACAGGGGTTGTCAATGAGCAGTTCTTC | TRBJ2-1 | - | TRBD1 | TRBV10-3
CASARGMEDGYTF | TGTGCCAGCGCACGCGGGATGGAGGATGGCTACACCTTC | TRBJ1-2 | - | - | TRBV9
CATGTANEKLFF | TGTGCCACAGGGACAGCTAATGAAAAACTGTTTTTT | TRBJ1-4 | few | TRBD1 | TRBV10-3
CASRPDRASSYEQYF | TGTGCCAGCAGACCGGACAGGGCTAGCTCCTACGAGCAGTACTTC | TRBJ2-7 | - | TRBD1 | TRBV28
CASSYRAGAYEQYF | TGTGCCAGCAGTTACCGCGCGGGAGCCTACGAGCAGTACTTC | TRBJ2-7 | - | TRBD2 | TRBV6-6
CASSLEQGTEAFF | TGTGCCAGCAGCTTAGAACAGGGAACTGAAGCTTTCTTT | TRBJ1-1 | once | - | TRBV7-9
CASSYGPGTGELFF | TGTGCCAGCAGTTACGGTCCAGGGACCGGGGAGCTGTTTTTT | TRBJ2-2 | - | - | TRBV6-2/TRBV6-3
CASSEGQGNTIYF | TGTGCCAGCAGTGAGGGACAGGGAAACACCATATATTTT | TRBJ1-3 | - | TRBD1 | TRBV28
CASSPGLSQDTQYF | TGTGCCAGCAGCCCAGGACTTAGCCAAGATACGCAGTATTTT | TRBJ2-3 | - | - | TRBV7-3
CASSQGGARGTGELFF | TGTGCCAGCAGCCAAGGTGGGGCCCGGGGGACCGGGGAGCTGTTTTTT | TRBJ2-2 | - | - | TRBV5-4
CAWALSGRDAGELFF | TGTGCCTGGGCTCTCAGCGGGAGGGACGCCGGGGAGCTGTTTTTT | TRBJ2-2 | once | TRBD2 | TRBV30
CASSVGRTGELFF | TGTGCCAGCAGCGTTGGGCGCACCGGGGAGCTGTTTTTT | TRBJ2-2 | - | - | TRBV9
CASSPRDRGVLDEQYF | TGTGCCAGCTCACCACGGGACAGGGGGGTTTTGGACGAGCAGTACTTC | TRBJ2-7 | - | TRBD1 | TRBV18
CASSLVSYRGGTNEQFF | TGTGCCAGCAGCTTAGTTTCGTACAGGGGCGGGACTAATGAGCAGTTCTTC | TRBJ2-1 | - | - | TRBV7-2
CASSSIPNSPLHF | TGTGCCAGCAGCTCTATCCCCAATTCACCCCTCCACTTT | TRBJ1-6 | - | - | TRBV7-9
CASSYSMGTTYEQYF | TGTGCCAGCAGTTACTCGATGGGGACTACCTACGAGCAGTACTTC | TRBJ2-7 | - | TRBD2 | TRBV6-5
CASSWSGGRAGELFF | TGTGCCAGCAGCTGGTCGGGGGGGCGCGCCGGGGAGCTGTTTTTT | TRBJ2-2 | - | TRBD2 | TRBV7-9
CASSSGGERSPLHF | TGTGCCAGCAGCTCCGGGGGAGAGCGTTCACCCCTCCACTTT | TRBJ1-6 | - | - | TRBV11-2
CASSGGQGMAKNIQYF | TGTGCCAGCAGTGGCGGACAGGGTATGGCCAAAAACATTCAGTACTTC | TRBJ2-4 | - | TRBD1 | TRBV6-1
CAISESGGPNEAFF | TGTGCCATCAGTGAGAGCGGAGGGCCCAATGAAGCTTTCTTT | TRBJ1-1 | - | - | TRBV10-3
CASSSWTGAQETQYF | TGTGCCAGCAGTTCGTGGACAGGGGCCCAAGAGACCCAGTACTTC | TRBJ2-5 | - | TRBD1 | TRBV27
CASSLVRDQPQHF | TGTGCCAGCAGTTTAGTGAGGGATCAGCCCCAGCATTTT | TRBJ1-5 | - | - | TRBV12-3/TRBV12-4
CASSFGLAVTGELFF | TGCGCCAGCAGCTTCGGACTAGCGGTCACCGGGGAGCTGTTTTTT | TRBJ2-2 | - | TRBD2 | TRBV5-1
CASTERGLAGVQETQYF | TGTGCCAGCACCGAGAGAGGACTAGCGGGGGTCCAAGAGACCCAGTACTTC | TRBJ2-5 | - | TRBD2 | TRBV27
CAISESGGDQPQHF | TGTGCCATCAGTGAGTCAGGGGGAGATCAGCCCCAGCATTTT | TRBJ1-5 | few | - | TRBV10-3
CSVSLTGNADTQYF | TGCAGCGTGTCCTTGACGGGGAACGCAGATACGCAGTATTTT | TRBJ2-3 | - | - | TRBV29-1
CASSLEGGLTEAFF | TGTGCCAGCAGCTTGGAAGGCGGTCTAACTGAAGCTTTCTTT | TRBJ1-1 | - | - | TRBV5-5